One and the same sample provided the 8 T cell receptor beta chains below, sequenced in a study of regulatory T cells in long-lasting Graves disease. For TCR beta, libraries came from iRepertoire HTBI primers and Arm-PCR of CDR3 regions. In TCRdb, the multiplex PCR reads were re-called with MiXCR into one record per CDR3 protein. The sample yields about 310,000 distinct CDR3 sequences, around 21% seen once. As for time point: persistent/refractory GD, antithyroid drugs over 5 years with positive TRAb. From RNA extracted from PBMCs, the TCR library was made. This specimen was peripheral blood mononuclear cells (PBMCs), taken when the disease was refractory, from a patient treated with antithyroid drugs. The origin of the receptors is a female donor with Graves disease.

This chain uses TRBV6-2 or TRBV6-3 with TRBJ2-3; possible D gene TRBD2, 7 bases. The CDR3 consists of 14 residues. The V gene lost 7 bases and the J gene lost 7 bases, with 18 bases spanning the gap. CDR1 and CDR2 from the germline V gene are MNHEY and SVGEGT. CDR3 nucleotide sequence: TGTGCCAGCATCCTGACCCGGGGGGCACATACGCAGTATTTT. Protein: CASILTRGAHTQYF.

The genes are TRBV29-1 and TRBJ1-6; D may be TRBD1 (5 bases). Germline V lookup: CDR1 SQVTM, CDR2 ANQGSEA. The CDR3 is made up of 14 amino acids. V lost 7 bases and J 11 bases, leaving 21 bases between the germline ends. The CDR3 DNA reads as TGCAGCGCCCGGTGGGGGAGGGCTGATCCACCCCTCCACTTT. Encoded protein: CSARWGRADPPLHF.

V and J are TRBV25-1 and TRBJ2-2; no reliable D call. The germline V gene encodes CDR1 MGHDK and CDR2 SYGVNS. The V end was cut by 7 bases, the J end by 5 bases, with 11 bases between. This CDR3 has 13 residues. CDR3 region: CASTQLETGELFF. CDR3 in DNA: TGTGCCAGCACTCAGTTAGAAACCGGGGAGCTGTTTTTT. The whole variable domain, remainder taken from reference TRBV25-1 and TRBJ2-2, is EADIYQTPRYLVIGTGKKITLECSQTMGHDKMYWYQQDPGMELHLIHYSYGVNSTEKGDLSSESTVSRIRTEHFPLTLESARPSHTSQYLCASTQLETGELFFGEGSRLTVL.

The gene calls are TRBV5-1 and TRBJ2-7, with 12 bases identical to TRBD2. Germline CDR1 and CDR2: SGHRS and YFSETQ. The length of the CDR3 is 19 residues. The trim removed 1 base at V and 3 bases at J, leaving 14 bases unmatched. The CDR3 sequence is CASSLRGLAGTLAYYEQYF. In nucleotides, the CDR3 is TGCGCCAGCAGCTTGCGTGGACTAGCGGGAACCCTCGCCTACTACGAGCAGTACTTC.

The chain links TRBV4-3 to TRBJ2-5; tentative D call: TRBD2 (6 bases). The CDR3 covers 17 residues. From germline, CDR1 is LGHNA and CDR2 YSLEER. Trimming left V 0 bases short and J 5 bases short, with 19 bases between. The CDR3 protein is CASSQERSGHKAETQYF. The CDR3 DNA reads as TGCGCCAGCAGCCAAGAACGGAGCGGGCACAAGGCGGAGACCCAGTACTTC.

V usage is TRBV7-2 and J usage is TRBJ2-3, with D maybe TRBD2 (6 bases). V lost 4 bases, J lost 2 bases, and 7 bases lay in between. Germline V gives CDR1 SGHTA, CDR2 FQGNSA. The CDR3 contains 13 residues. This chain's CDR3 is CASSWDFTDTQYF. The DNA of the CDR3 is TGTGCCAGCAGCTGGGACTTCACAGATACGCAGTATTTT. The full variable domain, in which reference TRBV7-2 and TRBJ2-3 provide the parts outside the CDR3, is GAGVSQSPSNKVTEKGKDVELRCDPISGHTALYWYRQSLGQGLEFLIYFQGNSAPDKSGLPSDRFSAERTGGSVSTLTIQRTQQEDSAVYLCASSWDFTDTQYFGPGTRLTVL.

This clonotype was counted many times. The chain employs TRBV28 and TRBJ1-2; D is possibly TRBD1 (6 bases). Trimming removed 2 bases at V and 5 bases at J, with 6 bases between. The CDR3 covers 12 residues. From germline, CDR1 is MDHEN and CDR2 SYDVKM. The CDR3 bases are TGTGCCAGCAGTTTAGGACAGTATGGCTACACCTTC. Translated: CASSLGQYGYTF.

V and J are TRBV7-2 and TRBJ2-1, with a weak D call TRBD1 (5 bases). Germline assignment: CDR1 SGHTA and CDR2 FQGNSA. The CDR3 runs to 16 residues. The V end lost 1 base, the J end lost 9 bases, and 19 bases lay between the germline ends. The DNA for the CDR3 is TGTGCCAGCAGCTTAGAAGGAGTAGCAGGGATGGGTGAGCAGTTCTTC. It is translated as CASSLEGVAGMGEQFF.